The entry below gives a single T cell receptor (beta chain) sequence along with its context. Its antigen is currently unknown. This sample was taken from a study of T cells in narcolepsy. V dropped 6 bases and J dropped 5; count of bases not matched to a gene: 1. Germline values: CDR1 MNHEY, CDR2 SMNVEV (reference sequence). The length of the CDR3 is 12 residues. Produced via immunoSEQ multiplex PCR; TCRdb's table is partial and in-frame only. Among 32,000 or so clones listed, 79% were seen once. Study-level results: Reportedly, autoreactive clonotypes were serially detected in patients' blood but not controls'.

This chain joins TRBV27 and TRBJ1-2, with 9 bases lining up with TRBD1. Sequences were obtained from memory (CD45RA-) CD4+ T cells from blood. This clonotype was obtained from a human donor in good health. CDR3 DNA sequence: TGTGCCAGCAGACAGGGGGCGTATGGCTACACCTTC. Its translation: CASRQGAYGYTF.